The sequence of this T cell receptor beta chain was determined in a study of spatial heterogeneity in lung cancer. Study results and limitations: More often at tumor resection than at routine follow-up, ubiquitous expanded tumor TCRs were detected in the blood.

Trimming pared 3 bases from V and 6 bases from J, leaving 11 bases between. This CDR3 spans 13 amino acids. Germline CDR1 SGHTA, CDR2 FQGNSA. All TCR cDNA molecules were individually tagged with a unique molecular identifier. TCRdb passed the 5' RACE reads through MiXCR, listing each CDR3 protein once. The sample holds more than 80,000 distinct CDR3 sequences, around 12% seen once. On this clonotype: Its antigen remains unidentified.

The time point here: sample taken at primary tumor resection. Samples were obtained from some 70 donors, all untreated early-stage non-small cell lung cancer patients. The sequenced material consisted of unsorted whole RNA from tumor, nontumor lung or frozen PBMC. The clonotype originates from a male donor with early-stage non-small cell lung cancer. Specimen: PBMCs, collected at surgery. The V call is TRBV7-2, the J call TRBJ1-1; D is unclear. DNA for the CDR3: TGTGCCAGCAGCTTCGGCCCGTCGGCTGAAGCTTTCTTT. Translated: CASSFGPSAEAFF.